Given below is one T cell receptor (beta chain) in context. The CDR3 totals 15 residues. J gave up 7 bases and V 1 base, and 10 bases lay outside the gene matches. Germline lookup yields CDR1 SQVTM and CDR2 ANQGSEA. The record originates from a study of shared clonotypes between healthy human individuals. The authors ran the assay at deep level. Measured with immunoSEQ multiplex PCR; TCRdb has only the in-frame clones, and not every one. This table holds about 490,000 clones, roughly 80% found once. The TCR sequence derives from a woman aged 40 to 55 in good health. Some clones in this sample may be carry-over from other donors' samples. Sequenced input: PBMCs. The gene calls are TRBV29-1 and TRBJ2-5; 9 positions agree with TRBD1. The CDR3 DNA follows: TGCAGCGTTGAAGGGGGACAGGGCCGACCAGGGACCCAGTACTTC. As protein: CSVEGGQGRPGTQYF.